This T cell receptor beta chain was captured in a study of cytomegalovirus exposure and HLA in healthy donors. Assay used: immunoSEQ multiplex PCR; TCRdb lists only in-frame clones, some missing. The sample lists 180,000 or so clones, approximately 86% occurring once. The CDR3 is 15 amino acids. Germline V gene sequence: CDR1 MNHEY, CDR2 SMNVEV (reference sequence). Trimming removed 1 base from V and 4 bases from J; junction bases left unmatched: 5. V is TRBV27 and J is TRBJ2-7; 9 nucleotides match TRBD1. The sequence derives from a man under 40 in good health and CMV-seropositive. Sequenced: PBMCs. CDR3: CASSLLGTGRYEQYF. The CDR3 DNA reads TGTGCCAGCAGTTTATTGGGGACAGGGAGATACGAGCAGTACTTC.